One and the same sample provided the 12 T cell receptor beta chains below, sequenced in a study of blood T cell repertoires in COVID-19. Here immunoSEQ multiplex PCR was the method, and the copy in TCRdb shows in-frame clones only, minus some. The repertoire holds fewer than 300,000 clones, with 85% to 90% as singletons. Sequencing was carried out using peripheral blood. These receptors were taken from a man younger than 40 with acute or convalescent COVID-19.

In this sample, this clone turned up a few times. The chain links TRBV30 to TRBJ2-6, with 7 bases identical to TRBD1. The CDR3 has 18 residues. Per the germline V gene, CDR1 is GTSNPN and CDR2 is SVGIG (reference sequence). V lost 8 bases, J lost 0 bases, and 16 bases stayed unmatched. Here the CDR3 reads CAGGRNGQVYSGANVLTF. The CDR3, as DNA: TGTGCCGGTGGACGTAACGGACAGGTCTACTCTGGGGCCAACGTCCTGACTTTC.

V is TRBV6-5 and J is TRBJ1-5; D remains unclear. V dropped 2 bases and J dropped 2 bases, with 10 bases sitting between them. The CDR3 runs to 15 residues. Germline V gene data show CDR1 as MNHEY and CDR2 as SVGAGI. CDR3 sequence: CASSYRYGGNQPQHF. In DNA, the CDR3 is TGTGCCAGCAGTTACAGGTACGGAGGCAATCAGCCCCAGCATTTT.

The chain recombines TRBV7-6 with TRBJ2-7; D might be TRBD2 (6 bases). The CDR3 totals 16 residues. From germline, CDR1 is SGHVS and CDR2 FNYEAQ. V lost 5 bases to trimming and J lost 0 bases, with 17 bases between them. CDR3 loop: CASSLLTVTSSYEQYF. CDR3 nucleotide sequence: TGTGCCAGCAGCCTTTTGACAGTGACTAGCTCCTACGAGCAGTACTTC.

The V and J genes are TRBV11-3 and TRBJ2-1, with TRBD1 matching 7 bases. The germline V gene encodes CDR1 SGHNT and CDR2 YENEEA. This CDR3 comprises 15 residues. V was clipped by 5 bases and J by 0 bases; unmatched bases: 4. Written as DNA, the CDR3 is TGTGCCAGCAGCCGACAGGGAAACTCCTACAATGAGCAGTTCTTC. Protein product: CASSRQGNSYNEQFF.

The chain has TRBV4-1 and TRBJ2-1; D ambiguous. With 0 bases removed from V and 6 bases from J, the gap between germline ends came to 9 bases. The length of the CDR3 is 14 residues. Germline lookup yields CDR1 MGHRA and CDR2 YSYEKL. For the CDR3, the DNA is TGCGCCAGCAGCCAAGATCTTACAGTCAATGAGCAGTTCTTC. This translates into CASSQDLTVNEQFF.

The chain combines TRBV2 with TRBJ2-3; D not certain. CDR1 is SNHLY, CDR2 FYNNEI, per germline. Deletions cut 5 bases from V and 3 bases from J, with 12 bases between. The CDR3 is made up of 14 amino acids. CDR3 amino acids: CASSPSASTDTQYF. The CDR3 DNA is TGTGCCAGCAGTCCGTCCGCTAGTACAGATACGCAGTATTTT.

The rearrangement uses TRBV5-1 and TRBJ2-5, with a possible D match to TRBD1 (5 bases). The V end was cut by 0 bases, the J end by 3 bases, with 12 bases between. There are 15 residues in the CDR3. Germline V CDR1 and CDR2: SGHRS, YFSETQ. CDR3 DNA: TGCGCCAGCAGCTTGGCCGTTGGCAGGGAAGAGACCCAGTACTTC. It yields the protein CASSLAVGREETQYF.

As DNA, the CDR3 is TGTGCCAGCTCACCATCTATCCGACAGGGCATAAGTAATTCACCCCTCCACTTT. It specifies CASSPSIRQGISNSPLHF. The V and J genes are TRBV18 and TRBJ1-6; 7 bases agree with TRBD1. The V segment lost 2 bases and the J segment 6 bases; nucleotides outside the gene matches: 13. The CDR3 loop spans 18 amino acids. Germline CDR1 and CDR2: KGHSH and LQKENI.

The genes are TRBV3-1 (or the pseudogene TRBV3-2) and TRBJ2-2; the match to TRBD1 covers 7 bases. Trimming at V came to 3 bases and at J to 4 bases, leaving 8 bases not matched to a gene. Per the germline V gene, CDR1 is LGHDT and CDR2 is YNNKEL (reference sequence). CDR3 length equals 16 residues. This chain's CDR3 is CASSQATGFGTGELFF. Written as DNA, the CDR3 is TGTGCCAGCAGCCAGGCGACAGGGTTCGGCACCGGGGAGCTGTTTTTT.

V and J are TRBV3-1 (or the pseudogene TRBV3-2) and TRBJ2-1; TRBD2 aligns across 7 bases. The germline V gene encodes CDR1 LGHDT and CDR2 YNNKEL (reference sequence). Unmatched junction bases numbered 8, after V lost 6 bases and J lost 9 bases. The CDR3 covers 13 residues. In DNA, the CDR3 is TGTGCCAGCAGACGGACTAGGGACGGTGAGCAGTTCTTC. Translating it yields CASRRTRDGEQFF.

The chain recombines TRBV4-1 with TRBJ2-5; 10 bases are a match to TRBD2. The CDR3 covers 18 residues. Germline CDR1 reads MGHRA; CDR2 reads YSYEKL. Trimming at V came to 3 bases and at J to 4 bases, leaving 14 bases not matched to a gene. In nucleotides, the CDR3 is TGCGCCAGCAGCCATGGGGGGCTAGCGGGAGTAGTCGGAGAGACCCAGTACTTC. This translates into CASSHGGLAGVVGETQYF.

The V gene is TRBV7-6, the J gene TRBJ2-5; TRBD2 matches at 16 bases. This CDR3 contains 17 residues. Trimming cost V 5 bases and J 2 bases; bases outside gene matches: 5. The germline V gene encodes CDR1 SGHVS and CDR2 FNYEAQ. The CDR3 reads CASSTGLAGGLQETQYF. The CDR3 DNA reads TGTGCCAGCAGCACGGGACTAGCGGGAGGGTTACAAGAGACCCAGTACTTC.